This is a list of T cell receptor beta chains from one sample in a study of vaccination effects on CD4 cells after COVID-19. Profiling relied on immunoSEQ multiplex PCR, and the TCRdb table lists in-frame clones only, not all of them. This sample has more than 60,000 clones, with about 67% found just once. The antigens these receptors bind are not known. The sample was CD4+ T cells from PBMCs cultured without peptide, taken after COVID-19 vaccination. The source of these receptors is a human donor who received a COVID-19 vaccine. Both conserved end residues are part of each CDR3. Each record gives: J gene, V gene, D gene, CDR3 protein. The D gene is left open where the match is weak.

J gene: TRBJ2-1; V gene: TRBV5-1; D gene: TRBD2; CDR3 protein: CASSSLSRLAGSGNEQFF
J gene: TRBJ2-1; V gene: TRBV7-2; D gene: TRBD2; CDR3 protein: CASSKDSGGAFLEQFF
J gene: TRBJ2-3; V gene: TRBV9; D gene: TRBD1; CDR3 protein: CASSETIGTGLTDTQYF
J gene: TRBJ1-1; V gene: TRBV19; D gene: -; CDR3 protein: CASSSRPGAKNTEAFF
J gene: TRBJ1-4; V gene: TRBV6-5; D gene: TRBD1; CDR3 protein: CASTRTGWSEKLFF
J gene: TRBJ1-5; V gene: TRBV20-1; D gene: -; CDR3 protein: CSASRMGAGQPQHF
J gene: TRBJ1-5; V gene: TRBV5-4; D gene: -; CDR3 protein: CASSEGRESWWPQHF
J gene: TRBJ2-3; V gene: TRBV5-4; D gene: -; CDR3 protein: CASSRGDSGVTQYF
J gene: TRBJ1-3; V gene: TRBV6-5; D gene: -; CDR3 protein: CASSSALGNTIYF
J gene: TRBJ2-1; V gene: TRBV6-2/TRBV6-3; D gene: TRBD2; CDR3 protein: CASSYVGRGVVNEQFF
J gene: TRBJ1-6; V gene: TRBV11-2; D gene: -; CDR3 protein: CASSYDSLYSPLHF
J gene: TRBJ2-1; V gene: TRBV5-6; D gene: -; CDR3 protein: CASWPGGSYNEQFF
J gene: TRBJ1-2; V gene: TRBV7-8; D gene: -; CDR3 protein: CASSEITPMGGVNYGYTF
J gene: TRBJ1-4; V gene: TRBV2; D gene: TRBD1; CDR3 protein: CASSKQGANEKLFF
J gene: TRBJ1-1; V gene: TRBV7-9; D gene: -; CDR3 protein: CASSRTEGTEAFF
J gene: TRBJ2-3; V gene: TRBV5-4; D gene: -; CDR3 protein: CASSSRTASTDTQYF
J gene: TRBJ2-5; V gene: TRBV9; D gene: -; CDR3 protein: CASSVGTVQETQYF
J gene: TRBJ2-5; V gene: TRBV7-2; D gene: -; CDR3 protein: CASRFSGSSWETQYF
J gene: TRBJ1-1; V gene: TRBV29-1; D gene: -; CDR3 protein: CSVEGGMNTEAFF
J gene: TRBJ1-1; V gene: TRBV7-2; D gene: -; CDR3 protein: CASSWIGTLNTEAFF
J gene: TRBJ2-3; V gene: TRBV29-1; D gene: -; CDR3 protein: CRIPRWQVTDTQYF
J gene: TRBJ1-3; V gene: TRBV4-1; D gene: -; CDR3 protein: CASSRYRTEAGNTIYF
J gene: TRBJ2-1; V gene: TRBV25-1; D gene: -; CDR3 protein: CASSEYNEQFF
J gene: TRBJ2-3; V gene: TRBV29-1; D gene: TRBD1; CDR3 protein: CSTGTGKADTQYF
J gene: TRBJ1-4; V gene: TRBV10-2; D gene: TRBD1; CDR3 protein: CASSSGTGGRNEKLFF
J gene: TRBJ1-5; V gene: TRBV2; D gene: -; CDR3 protein: CASSDALNQPQHF
J gene: TRBJ1-5; V gene: TRBV10-3; D gene: -; CDR3 protein: CAISESGTNQPQHF
J gene: TRBJ2-1; V gene: TRBV7-3; D gene: -; CDR3 protein: CASSPTGGTAGNEQFF
J gene: TRBJ1-1; V gene: TRBV9; D gene: -; CDR3 protein: CASSVVMTNTEAFF
J gene: TRBJ1-3; V gene: TRBV20-1; D gene: TRBD1; CDR3 protein: CSASGTGGLKGNTIYF
J gene: TRBJ1-1; V gene: TRBV5-1; D gene: TRBD1; CDR3 protein: CASSWAGQGTEAFF